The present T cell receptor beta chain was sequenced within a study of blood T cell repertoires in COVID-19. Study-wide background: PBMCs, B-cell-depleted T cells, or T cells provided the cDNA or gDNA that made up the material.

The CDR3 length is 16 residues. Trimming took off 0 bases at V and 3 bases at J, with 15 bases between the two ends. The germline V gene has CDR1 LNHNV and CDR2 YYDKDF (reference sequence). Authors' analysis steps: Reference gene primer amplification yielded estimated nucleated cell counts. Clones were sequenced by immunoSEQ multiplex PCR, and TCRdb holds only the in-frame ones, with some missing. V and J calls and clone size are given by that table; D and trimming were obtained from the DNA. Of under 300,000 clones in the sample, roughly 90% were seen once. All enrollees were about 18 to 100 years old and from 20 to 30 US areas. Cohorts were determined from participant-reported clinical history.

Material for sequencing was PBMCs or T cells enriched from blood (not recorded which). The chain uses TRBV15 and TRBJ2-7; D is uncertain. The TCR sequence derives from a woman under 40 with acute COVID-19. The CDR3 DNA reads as TGTGCCACCAGCAGAGATGGTGGTGGAGAAAACTACGAGCAGTACTTC. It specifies CATSRDGGGENYEQYF. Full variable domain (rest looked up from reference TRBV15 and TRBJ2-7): DAMVIQNPRYQVTQFGKPVTLSCSQTLNHNVMYWYQQKSSQAPKLLFHYYDKDFNNEADTPDNFQSRRPNTSFCFLDIRSPGLGDTAMYLCATSRDGGGENYEQYFGPGTRLTVT.